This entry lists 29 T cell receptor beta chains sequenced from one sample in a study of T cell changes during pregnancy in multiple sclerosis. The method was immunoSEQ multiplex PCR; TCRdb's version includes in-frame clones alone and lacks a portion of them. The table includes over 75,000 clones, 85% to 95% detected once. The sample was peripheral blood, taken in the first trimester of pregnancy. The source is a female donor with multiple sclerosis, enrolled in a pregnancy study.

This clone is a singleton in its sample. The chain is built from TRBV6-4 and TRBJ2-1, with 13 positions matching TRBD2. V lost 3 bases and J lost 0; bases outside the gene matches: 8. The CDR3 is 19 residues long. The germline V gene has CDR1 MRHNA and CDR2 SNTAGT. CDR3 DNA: TGTGCCAGCAGTGAACGACTAGCGGGAGGCCTCAGCTCCTACAATGAGCAGTTCTTC. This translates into CASSERLAGGLSSYNEQFF.

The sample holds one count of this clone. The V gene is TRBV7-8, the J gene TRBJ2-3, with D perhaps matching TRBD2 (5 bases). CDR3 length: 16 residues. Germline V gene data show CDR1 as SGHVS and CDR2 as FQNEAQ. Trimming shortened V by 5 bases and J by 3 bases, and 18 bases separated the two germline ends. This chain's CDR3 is CASSPGRTLRTDTQYF. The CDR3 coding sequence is TGTGCCAGCAGCCCGGGCCGGACTTTGAGAACAGATACGCAGTATTTT.

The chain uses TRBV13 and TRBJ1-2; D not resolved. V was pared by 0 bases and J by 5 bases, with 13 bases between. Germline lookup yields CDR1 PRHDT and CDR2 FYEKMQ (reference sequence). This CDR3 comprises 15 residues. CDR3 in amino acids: CASSLGPVPDYGYTF. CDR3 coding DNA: TGTGCCAGCAGCTTAGGACCCGTTCCAGATTATGGCTACACCTTC.

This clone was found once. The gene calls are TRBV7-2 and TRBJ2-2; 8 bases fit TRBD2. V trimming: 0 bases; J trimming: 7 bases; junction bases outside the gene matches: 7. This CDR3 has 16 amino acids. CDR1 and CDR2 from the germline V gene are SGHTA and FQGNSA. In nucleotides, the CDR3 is TGTGCCAGCAGCTTAGCGTCTCGGGAGGGCCGCGGGGAGCTGTTTTTT. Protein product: CASSLASREGRGELFF.

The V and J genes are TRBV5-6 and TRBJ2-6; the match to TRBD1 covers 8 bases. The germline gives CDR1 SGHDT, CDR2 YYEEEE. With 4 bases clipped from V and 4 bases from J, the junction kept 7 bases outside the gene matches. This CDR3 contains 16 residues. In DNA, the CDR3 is TGTGCCAGCAGCGTCGGACAGGGAGAAGGGGCCAACGTCCTGACTTTC. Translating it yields CASSVGQGEGANVLTF.

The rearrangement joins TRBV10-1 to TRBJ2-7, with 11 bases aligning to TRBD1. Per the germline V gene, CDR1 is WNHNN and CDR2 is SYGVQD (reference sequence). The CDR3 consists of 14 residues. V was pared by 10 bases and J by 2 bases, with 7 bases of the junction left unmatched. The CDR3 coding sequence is TGCGCCACCATCCCGGGACAGGGGGCCTACGAGCAGTACTTC. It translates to CATIPGQGAYEQYF.

The CDR3 DNA reads as TGTGCCAGCTCACGCGGGGACCCTGGGGCCAACGTCCTGACTTTC. It is translated as CASSRGDPGANVLTF. This chain joins TRBV18 and TRBJ2-6; D might be TRBD2 (6 bases). With 4 bases removed from V and 2 bases from J, the gap between germline ends came to 9 bases. The CDR3 consists of 15 residues. In germline, CDR1 is KGHSH, CDR2 LQKENI. Full variable domain (outside the CDR3, taken from reference TRBV18 and TRBJ2-6): NAGVMQNPRHLVRRRGQEARLRCSPMKGHSHVYWYRQLPEEGLKFMVYLQKENIIDESGMPKERFSAEFPKEGPSILRIQQVVRGDSAAYFCASSRGDPGANVLTFGAGSRLTVL.

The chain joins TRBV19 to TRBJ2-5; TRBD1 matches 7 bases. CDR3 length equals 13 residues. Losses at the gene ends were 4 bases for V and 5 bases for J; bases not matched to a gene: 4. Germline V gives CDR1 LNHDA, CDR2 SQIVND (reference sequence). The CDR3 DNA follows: TGTGCCAGTAGTACGACAGGGTGGGAGACCCAGTACTTC. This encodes CASSTTGWETQYF. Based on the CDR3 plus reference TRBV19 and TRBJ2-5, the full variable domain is DGGITQSPKYLFRKEGQNVTLSCEQNLNHDAMYWYRQDPGQGLRLIYYSQIVNDFQKGDIAEGYSVSREKKESFPLTVTSAQKNPTAFYLCASSTTGWETQYFGPGTRLLVL.

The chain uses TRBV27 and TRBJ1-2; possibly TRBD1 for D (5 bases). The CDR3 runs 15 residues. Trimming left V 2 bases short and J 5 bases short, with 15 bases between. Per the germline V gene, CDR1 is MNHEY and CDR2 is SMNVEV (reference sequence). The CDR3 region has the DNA TGTGCCAGCAGTTTAGGAGGGGAAAAGAGGTATGGCTACACCTTC. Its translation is CASSLGGEKRYGYTF.

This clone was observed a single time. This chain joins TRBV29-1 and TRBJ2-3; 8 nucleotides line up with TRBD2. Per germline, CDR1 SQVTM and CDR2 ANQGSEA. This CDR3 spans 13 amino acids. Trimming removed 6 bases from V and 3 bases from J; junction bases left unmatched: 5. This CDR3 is CSVLSGRTDTQYF. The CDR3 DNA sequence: TGCAGCGTGCTAAGCGGGAGAACAGATACGCAGTATTTT.

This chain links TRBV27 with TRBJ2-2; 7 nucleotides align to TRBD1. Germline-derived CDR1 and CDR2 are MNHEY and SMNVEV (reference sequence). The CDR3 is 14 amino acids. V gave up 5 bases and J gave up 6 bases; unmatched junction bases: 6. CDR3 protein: CASSIDRVAGELFF. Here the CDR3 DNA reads TGTGCCAGCAGTATTGACAGGGTAGCCGGGGAGCTGTTTTTT.

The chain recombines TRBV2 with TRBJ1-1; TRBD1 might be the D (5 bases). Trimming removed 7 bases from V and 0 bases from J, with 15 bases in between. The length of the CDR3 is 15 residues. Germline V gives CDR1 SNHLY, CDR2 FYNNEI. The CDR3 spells CASKEGPGLNTEAFF. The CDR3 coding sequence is TGTGCCAGCAAGGAGGGTCCGGGGCTGAACACTGAAGCTTTCTTT.

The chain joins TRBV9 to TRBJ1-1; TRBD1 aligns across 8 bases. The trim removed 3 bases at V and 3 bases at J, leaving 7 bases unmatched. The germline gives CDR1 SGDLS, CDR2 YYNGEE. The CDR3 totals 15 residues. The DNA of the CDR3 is TGTGCCAGCAGCGGGACAGGGTCCGGGGACACTGAAGCTTTCTTT. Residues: CASSGTGSGDTEAFF.

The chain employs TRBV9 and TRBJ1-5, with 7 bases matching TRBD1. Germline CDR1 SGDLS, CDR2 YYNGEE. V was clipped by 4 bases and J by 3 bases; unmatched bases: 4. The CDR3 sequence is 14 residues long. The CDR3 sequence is CASSPTGNNQPQHF. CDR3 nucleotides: TGTGCCAGCAGCCCGACAGGGAACAATCAGCCCCAGCATTTT.

CDR3 amino acids: CASSLPSGDTQYF. CDR3 sequence (DNA): TGTGCCAGCAGTTTACCTAGCGGAGATACGCAGTATTTT. J is TRBJ2-3 and V is TRBV27; 7 bases are a match to TRBD2. CDR1 and CDR2 (germline): MNHEY, SMNVEV (reference sequence). With 2 bases clipped from V and 5 bases from J, the junction kept 1 base outside the gene matches. The CDR3 sequence is 13 residues long.

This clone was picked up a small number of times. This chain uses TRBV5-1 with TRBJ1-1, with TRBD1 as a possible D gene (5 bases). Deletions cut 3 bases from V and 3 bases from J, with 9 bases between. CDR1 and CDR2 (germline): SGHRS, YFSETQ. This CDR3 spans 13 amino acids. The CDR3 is CASSSKGYTEAFF. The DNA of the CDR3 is TGCGCCAGCAGCTCAAAGGGGTACACTGAAGCTTTCTTT. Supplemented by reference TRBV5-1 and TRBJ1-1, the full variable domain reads KAGVTQTPRYLIKTRGQQVTLSCSPISGHRSVSWYQQTPGQGLQFLFEYFSETQRNKGNFPGRFSGRQFSNSRSEMNVSTLELGDSALYLCASSSKGYTEAFFGQGTRLTVV.

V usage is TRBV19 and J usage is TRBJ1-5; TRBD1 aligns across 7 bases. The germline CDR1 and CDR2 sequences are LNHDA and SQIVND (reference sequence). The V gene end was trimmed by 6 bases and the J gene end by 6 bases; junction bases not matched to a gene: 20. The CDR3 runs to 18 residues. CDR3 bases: TGTGCCAGTAGGATAACCTCCACATGGACAGGAACGAGTCAGCCCCAGCATTTT. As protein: CASRITSTWTGTSQPQHF.

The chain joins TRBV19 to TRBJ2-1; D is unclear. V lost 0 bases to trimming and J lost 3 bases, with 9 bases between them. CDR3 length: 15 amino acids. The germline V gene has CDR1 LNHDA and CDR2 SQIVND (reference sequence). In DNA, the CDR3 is TGTGCCAGTAGTATAGATCGACTTAACTACAATGAGCAGTTCTTC. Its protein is CASSIDRLNYNEQFF.

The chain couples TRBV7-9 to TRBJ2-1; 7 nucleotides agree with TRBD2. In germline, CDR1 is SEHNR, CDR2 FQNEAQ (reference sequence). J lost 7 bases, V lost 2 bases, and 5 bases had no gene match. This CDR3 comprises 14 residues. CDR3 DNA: TGTGCCAGCAGCTTACCGGGAGGCGGGAATGAGCAGTTCTTC. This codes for CASSLPGGGNEQFF. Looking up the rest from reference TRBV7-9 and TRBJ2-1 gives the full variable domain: DTGVSQNPRHKITKRGQNVTFRCDPISEHNRLYWYRQTLGQGPEFLTYFQNEAQLEKSRLLSDRFSAERPKGSFSTLEIQRTEQGDSAMYLCASSLPGGGNEQFFGPGTRLTVL.

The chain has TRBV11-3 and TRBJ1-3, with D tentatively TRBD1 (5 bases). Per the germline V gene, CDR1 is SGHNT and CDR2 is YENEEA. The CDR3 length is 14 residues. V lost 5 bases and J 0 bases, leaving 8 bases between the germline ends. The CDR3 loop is CASSATGSGNTIYF. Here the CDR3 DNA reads TGTGCCAGCAGCGCAACAGGCTCTGGAAACACCATATATTTT.

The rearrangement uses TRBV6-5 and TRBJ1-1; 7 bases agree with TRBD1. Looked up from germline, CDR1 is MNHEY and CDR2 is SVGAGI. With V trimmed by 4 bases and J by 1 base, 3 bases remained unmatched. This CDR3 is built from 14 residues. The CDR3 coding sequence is TGTGCCAGCAGTTCCTGGACAGGGAACACTGAAGCTTTCTTT. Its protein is CASSSWTGNTEAFF.

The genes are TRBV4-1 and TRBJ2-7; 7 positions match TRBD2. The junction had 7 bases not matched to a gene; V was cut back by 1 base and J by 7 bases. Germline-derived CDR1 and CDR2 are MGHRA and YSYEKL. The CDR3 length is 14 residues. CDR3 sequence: CASSQVPGGLEQYF. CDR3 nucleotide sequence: TGCGCCAGCAGCCAAGTACCGGGGGGTTTAGAGCAGTACTTC.

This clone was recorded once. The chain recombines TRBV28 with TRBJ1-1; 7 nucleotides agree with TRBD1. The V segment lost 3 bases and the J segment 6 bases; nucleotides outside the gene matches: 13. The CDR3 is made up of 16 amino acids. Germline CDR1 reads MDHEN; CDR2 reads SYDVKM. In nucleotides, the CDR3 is TGTGCCAGCAGTTTCCCAAAGGGGGCGCATTTCTCTGAAGCTTTCTTT. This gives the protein CASSFPKGAHFSEAFF.

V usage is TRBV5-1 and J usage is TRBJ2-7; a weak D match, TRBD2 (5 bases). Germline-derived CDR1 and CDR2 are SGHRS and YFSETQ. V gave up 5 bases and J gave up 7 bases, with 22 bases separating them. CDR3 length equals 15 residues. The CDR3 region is CASSKLRGPVREQYF. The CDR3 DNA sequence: TGCGCCAGCAGTAAGCTTAGAGGGCCAGTCCGAGAGCAGTACTTC.

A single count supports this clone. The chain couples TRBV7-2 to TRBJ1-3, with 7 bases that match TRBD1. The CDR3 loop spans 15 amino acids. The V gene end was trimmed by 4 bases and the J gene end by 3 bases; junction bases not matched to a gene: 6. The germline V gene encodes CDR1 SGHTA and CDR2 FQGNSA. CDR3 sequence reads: CASSSRQGYGNTIYF. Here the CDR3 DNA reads TGTGCCAGCAGCTCGAGACAGGGTTATGGAAACACCATATATTTT.

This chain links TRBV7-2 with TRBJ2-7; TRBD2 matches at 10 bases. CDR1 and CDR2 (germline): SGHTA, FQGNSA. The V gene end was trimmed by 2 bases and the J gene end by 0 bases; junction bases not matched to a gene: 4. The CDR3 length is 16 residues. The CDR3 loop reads CASSLTGTSVSYEQYF. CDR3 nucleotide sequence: TGTGCCAGCAGCTTAACCGGGACTAGCGTCTCCTACGAGCAGTACTTC. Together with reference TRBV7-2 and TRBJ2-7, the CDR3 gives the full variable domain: GAGVSQSPSNKVTEKGKDVELRCDPISGHTALYWYRQSLGQGLEFLIYFQGNSAPDKSGLPSDRFSAERTGGSVSTLTIQRTQQEDSAVYLCASSLTGTSVSYEQYFGPGTRLTVT.

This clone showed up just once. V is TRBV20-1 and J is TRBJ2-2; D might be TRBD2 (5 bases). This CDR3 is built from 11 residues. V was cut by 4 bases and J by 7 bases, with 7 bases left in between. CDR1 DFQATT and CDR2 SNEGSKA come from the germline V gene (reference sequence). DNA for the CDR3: TGCAGTGCTACGGAGGACGGGGAGCTGTTTTTT. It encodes CSATEDGELFF.

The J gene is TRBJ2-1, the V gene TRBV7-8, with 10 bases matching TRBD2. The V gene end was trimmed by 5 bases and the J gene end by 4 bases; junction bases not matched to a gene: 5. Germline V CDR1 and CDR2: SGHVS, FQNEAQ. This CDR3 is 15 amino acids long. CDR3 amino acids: CASSAGTSEYNEQFF. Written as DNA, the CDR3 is TGTGCCAGCAGCGCTGGGACTAGCGAGTACAATGAGCAGTTCTTC.

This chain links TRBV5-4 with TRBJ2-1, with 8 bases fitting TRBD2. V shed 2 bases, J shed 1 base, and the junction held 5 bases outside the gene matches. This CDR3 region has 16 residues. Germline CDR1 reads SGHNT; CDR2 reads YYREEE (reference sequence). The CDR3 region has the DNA TGTGCCAGCAGCTTCGCCGGGAGGGTGTCCTACAATGAGCAGTTCTTC. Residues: CASSFAGRVSYNEQFF.